This T cell receptor (beta chain) derives from a study of pediatric ulcerative colitis. Study summary: Most patients had pancolitis, and two had left-sided colitis. Findings and limits, study-wide: Rectal repertoires separated controls, mild-moderate and acute severe colitis. Two rectal clonotypes were found only in ulcerative colitis patients, all of them. Repertoires came from total lymphocyte DNA, not specific subsets.

During colonoscopy, one to two rectal pinch biopsies were collected. V shed 9 bases, J shed 6 bases, and the junction held 6 bases outside the gene matches. This CDR3 has 13 amino acids. Germline V gene lookup returns CDR1 SNHLY and CDR2 FYNNEI. The count of this clone is one. Its antigen is currently unknown. TCRdb's copy holds only in-frame clones and misses some; the assay was immunoSEQ multiplex PCR. The sample carries about 37,000 clones, around 75% recorded once. This chain links TRBV2 with TRBJ2-2, with 8 positions matching TRBD2. The sample taken for sequencing was gut tissue. This clonotype was obtained from a boy younger than 18 with severe ulcerative colitis. The CDR3 nucleotides are TGTGCCAGGGGGACTAGTGTATCCGGGGAGCTGTTTTTT. This gives the protein CARGTSVSGELFF.